The source of this T cell receptor (beta chain) is a study of cytomegalovirus exposure and HLA in healthy donors (dated by TCRdb to the late 2010s). Describing the broader study: An earlier analysis of 587 of the donors reported 276 Gb of sequence data and 117 million unique TCR beta sequences obtained from 180 million or so T cells. An early release covering roughly 640 HLA-typed donors comprised about 320 gigabases of sequencing data and about 90 million unique TCR sequences. A later analysis re-examined previously published TCR beta repertoires from more than 650 donors and added high-resolution HLA genotyping to investigate patterns of TCR occurrence. Every discovery cohort repertoire had been produced on one sequencing platform. High-throughput TCR immunosequencing, statistical association of individual TCRs with disease status, and machine learning were combined to predict cytomegalovirus infection status. Class I and class II HLA loci were covered by the typing at four-digit resolution. In a later genetic analysis, genome-wide SNP genotypes for about three fifths of the roughly 670 donors were used, and that subset was treated as a discovery cohort. Donor age, sex, ethnicity and CMV serostatus were collected together with the repertoire data. The study aimed to test whether signatures of past pathogen exposure could be identified by cataloging public T cell receptors. Typing coverage differed by locus: A, B, C, DRB1 and DQB1 were typed in roughly 620-630 donors, DQA1 in 500 to 550, DPA1 in 600 to 610, and DPB1 in approximately 450. Across under 500 genotyped donors of the cohort, an average of about 200,000 unique TCR beta nucleotide sequences per donor were sequenced, and approximately 17% of those sequences were non-productive. A separate validation cohort of 100 to 150 different subjects was used in addition to the 666-subject first cohort. Using immunosequencing, the study profiled T cell repertoires from about 650 subjects and related those repertoires to cytomegalovirus serostatus. Rather than using new phenotypic data, the later analysis identified candidate immune exposures from TCR beta sequences and from how often those sequences occurred across donors. Among the roughly 400 genotyped donors, approximately 77% belonged to the genetic ancestry cluster associated with self-reported Caucasian donors. Five DR-DQ haplotypes were treated as single units for association and clustering because of strong linkage in the cohort. To decide whether each TCR beta V gene segment behaved as functional or pseudogenic, an earlier analysis of approximately 620 of the donors relied on high-throughput TCR beta sequencing.

Taken from the germline V gene, the CDR1 and CDR2 loops are LGHNA and YSLEER. Spanning cysteine to phenylalanine, the CDR3 consists of 15 amino acids. Just CDR3 DNA is preserved here, 45 bases in frame from base 1. A distance of 16 bases separates the germline ends of V and J, which lose 1 base and 9 bases respectively. To note about this clone: Its antigen is currently not known. Distinct nucleotide sequences in the sample also encode this CDR3.

Library creation used the immunoSEQ multiplex PCR assay. The multiplex PCR relied on a mix of 60 forward primers for TCR Vbeta segments and 13 reverse primers for TCR Jbeta segments. The CDR3 region of rearranged TCR beta genes was amplified from genomic DNA with a multiplex PCR assay. Amplified TCR beta libraries were sequenced as 87-base-pair reads on the Illumina HiSeq System. On the authors' methods: A later analysis tallied some 79 million unique TCR beta chains across the approximately 670 repertoires, and around 12 million of those chains were shared by two or more donors. Raw reads were error-corrected and collapsed into unique sequences with a nearest-neighbor algorithm that merged closely related sequences to remove PCR and sequencing errors. To assign V, D and J gene segments, CDR3 sequences were aligned to IMGT reference sequences. Each retained sequence needed at least a six-nucleotide match to both a V gene segment and a J gene segment. A rearrangement counted as productive if the CDR3 had no stop codons and remained in frame with V and J, and every other rearrangement counted as non-productive. Following IMGT convention, CDR3 was defined as the stretch from the second conserved V-encoded cysteine up to the conserved J-encoded phenylalanine. The earlier analysis of roughly 590 of the donors excluded sequences that lacked an unambiguous match to a single V gene segment. In an earlier analysis of 587 of the donors, V segments were called functional above 56.7% productive rearrangements and were called segregating when the between-donor standard deviation exceeded 5%. A statistical classification framework was built for diagnosing cytomegalovirus status from the catalog of TCR beta chain sequences. In a later analysis, TCR nucleotide sequences were compared against IMGT/GENE-DB human TR gene sequences so that V and J genes could be assigned. The TCRdist pipeline was used in a later analysis to assign CDR3 sequences and most-parsimonious VDJ recombination scenarios. A later analysis defined each TCR beta chain by its CDR3 amino acid sequence plus V-gene family, and excluded reads lacking a unique V-gene family. In a later analysis, around 650 highly shared, low-generation-probability nucleotide sequences were removed to address suspected cross-contamination and a sequencing artifact. In a later analysis, a clonal expansion index for each public chain was calculated from normalized within-repertoire ranks of inferred template counts. A later analysis computed generation probabilities with a VDJ recombination model fitted to out-of-frame rearrangements, and checked the results against IGoR. A later analysis scored TCR-TCR, TCR-HLA and TCR-CMV co-occurrence with hypergeometric tests, applying a repertoire-size bias correction to TCR pairs. To estimate false discovery rates, a later analysis permuted the HLA or CMV assignments 20 times. In a later analysis, co-occurring TCRs were grouped using DBSCAN, with TCRdist sequence similarity added in when clustering inside HLA-allele-positive subsets. For co-occurrence clustering, repertoires with fewer than 30,000 or more than 120,000 public chains were excluded, along with five repertoires with anomalous nucleotide sharing. TCRdb took over this immuneACCESS table, retaining in-frame rearrangements with V and J assigned. Such tables are incomplete; in checked studies, under half of the missing clones stem from an unresolved V gene, and the remainder is unexplained. V, J and clone size are taken as reported in that table, and D and trimming were inferred from the DNA itself. The sample table records about 170,000 clones. Of the sample, about 0.81% is held by the ten largest clones.

Overall results and qualifications from the work: The classifier was reported to diagnose cytomegalovirus status with high specificity and sensitivity in both the original and validation cohorts. Because counts were too low, roughly 16 rarely observed V segments, including chromosome 9 orphons, were left out of the earlier analysis of over 550 of the donors. Because some donors lacked HLA typing at each locus, the association tests relied only on the typed subset. This cohort had only TCR beta chains sequenced, and the lack of alpha or paired-chain data limited which features could be detected. An association between a missense DCLRE1C variant and V-gene and J-gene trimming of TCR beta chains was found in a later genetic analysis and replicated in an independent cohort. A later analysis associated 15,000 to 20,000 TCR beta sequences with specific HLA alleles at a false discovery rate of 0.05. According to a later analysis, most CMV-associated TCR beta chains appeared to be HLA-restricted, and the HLA associations seemed to be driven largely by CMV exposure. The presence/absence analyses assumed that sequencing depth was roughly uniform across donors, and that assumption may not be true. Linkage disequilibrium might explain the correlated functional status among segregating V segments, but an unknown experimental factor could not be ruled out. The authors suggested that the approach could potentially be extended to other disease states and immunological phenotypes. According to a later genetic analysis, donors in an Asian-associated ancestry cluster had fewer N-insertions in productive TCRs than the approximately 710-donor mean. A later analysis reported that several top co-occurrence clusters appeared linked to parvovirus B19, influenza, CMV and Epstein-Barr virus. A few of the identified cytomegalovirus-associated TCR beta chains were confirmed in vitro to be specific for cytomegalovirus antigens. In a later analysis, TCR association rates were found to vary across HLA loci, with the most associated TCRs seen for DRB1 alleles and the fewest for HLA-C alleles. The study gave a list of 150 to 200 TCR beta chains associated with cytomegalovirus. Compared with equally common non-associated chains, HLA-associated TCR beta chains in a later analysis were more clonally expanded and had lower generation probabilities. Assigning TCR associations to individual alleles was difficult when HLA alleles, especially DR and DQ, strongly co-occurred. In an earlier analysis of 587 of the donors, most TCR beta V segments appeared in productive rearrangements about 87% or about 30% of the time, broadly matching IMGT annotations. The 87-base-pair reads could not distinguish some IMGT-functional V segments, including TRBV6-2 and TRBV6-3, so those segments were excluded. The sequencing pipeline was judged likely to have produced a cluster of highly shared sequence variants as a technical artifact. Immune exposure information for the cohort was limited to CMV serostatus. A further reported finding was that TCR beta sequences accurately predicted the HLA-A and HLA-B alleles for most subjects in the first cohort. While some public TCRs were present in many individuals, most TCR sequences turned up only very rarely across donors.

The cohort consisted of 600 to 700 healthy bone marrow donors. Cohort members were all nominally healthy when sampled, although unrecorded immune exposures were likely present. The donor was CMV seropositive and was included in the group of around 300 seropositive cohort members. A peripheral blood sample was provided by each donor, and peripheral blood mononuclear cells were used for TCR beta sequencing. The Qiagen DNeasy Blood Extraction Kit was used to extract genomic DNA from the blood cell samples. Rearrangement joined TRBV4-3 to TRBJ2-1, with a weak D call of TRBD2 (7 bases match). Sequenced: PBMCs. This TCR came from a woman younger than 35 in good health and CMV-seropositive. This receptor carries the CDR3 CASSQATGGGGEQFF. The bases are TGCGCCAGCAGCCAAGCCACGGGGGGCGGAGGTGAGCAGTTCTTC.